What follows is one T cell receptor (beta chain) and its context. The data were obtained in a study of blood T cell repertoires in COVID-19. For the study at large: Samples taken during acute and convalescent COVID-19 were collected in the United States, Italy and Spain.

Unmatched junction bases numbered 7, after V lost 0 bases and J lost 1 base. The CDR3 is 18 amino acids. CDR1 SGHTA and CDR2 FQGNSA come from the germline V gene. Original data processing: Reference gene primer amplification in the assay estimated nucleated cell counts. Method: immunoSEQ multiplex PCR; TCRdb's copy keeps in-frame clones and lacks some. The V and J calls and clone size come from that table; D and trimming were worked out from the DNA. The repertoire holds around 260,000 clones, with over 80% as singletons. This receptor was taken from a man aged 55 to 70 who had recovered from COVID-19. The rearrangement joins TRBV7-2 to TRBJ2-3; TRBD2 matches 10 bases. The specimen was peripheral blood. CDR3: CASSLALAGVFGTDTQYF. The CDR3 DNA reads TGTGCCAGCAGCTTAGCGCTAGCGGGAGTCTTCGGCACAGATACGCAGTATTTT.